This is a list of T cell receptor beta chains from one sample in a study of blood T cell repertoires in COVID-19. Produced via immunoSEQ multiplex PCR; TCRdb's table is partial and in-frame only. The table lists approximately 150,000 clones, just over 90% of them singletons. Source material: peripheral blood. The receptor set was obtained from a woman between 55 and 75 years old with COVID-19, enrolled during active disease. The CDR3 runs from the conserved cysteine through the conserved F or W. The order of the fields is D gene, CDR3 length, clone size, J gene, V gene, CDR3 DNA, CDR3 protein. The D gene is left open where the match is weak. Clone size is given for some rows only: seen once, a few or many times, or a class if the clone is expanded.

>-|15|-|TRBJ1-5|TRBV19
TGTGCCACCAAGGGGGGGGGTACGGTCAATCAGCCCCAGCATTTT
CATKGGGTVNQPQHF
>-|15|-|TRBJ1-6|TRBV6-5
TGTGCCAGCAGCCGAAACGGGGTGGAGAATTCACCCCTCCACTTT
CASSRNGVENSPLHF
>-|11|few|TRBJ1-1|TRBV7-9
TGTGCCAGCAGCCCCGGCACTGAAGCTTTCTTT
CASSPGTEAFF
>-|14|-|TRBJ1-5|TRBV3-1/TRBV3-2
TGTGCCAGCAGCCAAGCAGGGAGCAATCAGCCCCAGCATTTT
CASSQAGSNQPQHF
>-|14|-|TRBJ1-2|TRBV18
TGTGCCAGCTCACCACCCAGCGAACTCTATGGCTACACCTTC
CASSPPSELYGYTF
>-|14|-|TRBJ1-3|TRBV18
TGTGCCAGCTCACCATCAGGGGACGGAAACACCATATATTTT
CASSPSGDGNTIYF
>TRBD2|15|-|TRBJ2-1|TRBV7-9
TGTGCCAGCAGCATAGCGGGGGCCGTAAACAATGAGCAGTTCTTC
CASSIAGAVNNEQFF
>-|12|-|TRBJ2-7|TRBV5-6
TGTGCCAGCAGCCGGGGAACAGACGAGCAGTACTTC
CASSRGTDEQYF
>TRBD1|15|-|TRBJ1-1|TRBV11-2
TGTGCCAGCAGCCCGCGACAGGGGGCGGATACTGAAGCTTTCTTT
CASSPRQGADTEAFF
>-|12|-|TRBJ1-1|TRBV4-2
TGTGCCAGCAGCCAAGGGGACAATGGGGCTTTCTTT
CASSQGDNGAFF
>-|13|-|TRBJ1-5|TRBV29-1
TGCAGCGCCCTTCCGGGGATAGATCAGCCCCAGCATTTT
CSALPGIDQPQHF
>TRBD1|14|-|TRBJ2-7|TRBV6-5
TGTGCCAGCAGTTCCTCCGGGACAGGGATTGAGCAGTACTTC
CASSSSGTGIEQYF
>-|13|-|TRBJ2-2|TRBV6-5
TGTGCCAGCAGTTACGAGGGCACCGGGGAGCTGTTTTTT
CASSYEGTGELFF
>TRBD1|15|-|TRBJ1-3|TRBV29-1
TGCAGCGTAGAAACTGACAGGGAAGTTGGAAACACCATATATTTT
CSVETDREVGNTIYF
>TRBD1|15|-|TRBJ2-7|TRBV5-1
TGCGCCAGCAGCTTGGGAAAGACAGGGGACCACGAGCAGTACTTC
CASSLGKTGDHEQYF
>-|13|-|TRBJ1-1|TRBV12-3/TRBV12-4
TGTGCCAGCAGCCGGGACACTCACACTGAAGCTTTCTTT
CASSRDTHTEAFF
>TRBD1|13|once|TRBJ1-2|TRBV29-1
TGCAGCGTCAGTACAGGGGTACTCTATGGCTACACCTTC
CSVSTGVLYGYTF
>-|14|-|TRBJ1-2|TRBV7-3
TGTGCCAGCAGCCCCGCCCGAGCTAACTATGGCTACACCTTC
CASSPARANYGYTF
>-|17|-|TRBJ1-1|TRBV19
TGTGCCAGTAGTATAGGCGGACTGATATATCGGAACACTGAAGCTTTCTTT
CASSIGGLIYRNTEAFF
>-|14|-|TRBJ2-3|TRBV15
TGTGCCACCAGCAGGTCGACAGAAGGGGATACGCAGTATTTT
CATSRSTEGDTQYF
>-|16|-|TRBJ1-3|TRBV12-5
TGTGCTAGTGGTTTGGCTACGGGGGTAACTGGAAACACCATATATTTT
CASGLATGVTGNTIYF
>-|15|-|TRBJ2-3|TRBV11-3
TGTGCCAGCAGCTTAGCATGGACAGACACAGATACGCAGTATTTT
CASSLAWTDTDTQYF
>TRBD1|16|-|TRBJ2-7|TRBV7-2
TGTGCCAGCAGCTTAGAGACAGGGTCATTTACCTACGAGCAGTACTTC
CASSLETGSFTYEQYF
>-|14|-|TRBJ1-3|TRBV6-5
TGTGCCAGCAGTTACGGGGGGGGAGGAAACACCATATATTTT
CASSYGGGGNTIYF
>-|14|-|TRBJ2-1|TRBV6-6
TGTGCCAGCACCCCAGGTGGGTTTGACAATGAGCAGTTCTTC
CASTPGGFDNEQFF
>TRBD2|15|-|TRBJ2-2|TRBV5-1
TGCGCCCGCAGCGGGGGCGGGGGATACACCGGGGAGCTGTTTTTT
CARSGGGGYTGELFF
>-|18|-|TRBJ1-3|TRBV4-1
TGCGCCAGCAGCCAAGATGGGGCAGGGGCCCTCTCTGGAAACACCATATATTTT
CASSQDGAGALSGNTIYF
>TRBD2|15|-|TRBJ2-1|TRBV5-1
TGCGCCAGCAGCTTGGCCCTAGCGGGGGTTAGTGAGCAGTTCTTC
CASSLALAGVSEQFF
>-|15|-|TRBJ1-5|TRBV19
TGTGCCAGTAGTATATCAGGGGTTAGAAATCAGCCCCAGCATTTT
CASSISGVRNQPQHF
>TRBD2|20|-|TRBJ2-1|TRBV11-3
TGTGCCAGCAGCTTAGGTTCCCCGGCTAGCGGGGGGGTAACCTACAATGAGCAGTTCTTC
CASSLGSPASGGVTYNEQFF
>TRBD1|15|-|TRBJ1-2|TRBV4-2
TGTGCCAGCAGCACCCGACAGGGAGCTAACTATGGCTACACCTTC
CASSTRQGANYGYTF
>-|15|-|TRBJ1-1|TRBV5-1
TGCGCCAGCAGCGAGACACCGGGACATAACACTGAAGCTTTCTTT
CASSETPGHNTEAFF
>TRBD2|16|-|TRBJ2-3|TRBV9
TGTGCCAGCAGCGTAGCTATAGGGACTACCGCGGATACGCAGTATTTT
CASSVAIGTTADTQYF
>-|15|-|TRBJ2-3|TRBV11-2
TGTGCCAGCAGCTCGAGCCCCCGCCCAGGGGATACGCAGTATTTT
CASSSSPRPGDTQYF
>-|12|-|TRBJ1-1|TRBV12-5
TGTGCTAGTGCCGTCTTGAACACTGAAGCTTTCTTT
CASAVLNTEAFF
>-|18|-|TRBJ2-5|TRBV19
TGTGCCAGTAGTCCCCGTACCGGAGGGGGGGCTATAAGGGAGACCCAGTACTTC
CASSPRTGGGAIRETQYF
>-|13|-|TRBJ1-4|TRBV12-5
TGTGCTAGTGGTTCCGCCCCGGGTTCGAAACTGTTTTTT
CASGSAPGSKLFF
>TRBD1|14|-|TRBJ2-7|TRBV5-5
TGTGCCAGCAGCTTTGGGACAGGGGCTTACGAGCAGTACTTC
CASSFGTGAYEQYF
>-|14|-|TRBJ1-2|TRBV18
TGTGCCAGCTCACCACGGCACGATAACTATGGCTACACCTTC
CASSPRHDNYGYTF
>-|13|-|TRBJ1-6|TRBV7-8
TGTGCCAGCAGCTTAGATCGAGTGTCACCCCTCCACTTT
CASSLDRVSPLHF
>-|16|-|TRBJ2-2|TRBV5-3
TGTGCCAGAAGCTGGATCGGGACTTCGAACACCGGGGAGCTGTTTTTT
CARSWIGTSNTGELFF
>TRBD2|15|-|TRBJ2-1|TRBV6-2/TRBV6-3
TGTGCCAGCAGTTACCTAGCGGGGGGGTACAATGAGCAGTTCTTC
CASSYLAGGYNEQFF
>-|14|-|TRBJ1-5|TRBV19
TGTGCCAGTAGTAAGCGGGGCACCTATCAGCCCCAGCATTTT
CASSKRGTYQPQHF
>-|14|once|TRBJ2-6|TRBV5-1
TGCGCCAGCAGCTCAGAGCGCGCGGCCAACGTCCTGACTTTC
CASSSERAANVLTF
>TRBD1|16|-|TRBJ1-2|TRBV4-2
TGTGCCAGCAGCCAAGATGGGACAGGGGGCGACTATGGCTACACCTTC
CASSQDGTGGDYGYTF
>-|15|-|TRBJ1-4|TRBV5-5
TGTGCCAGCAGCTTCCTTTTGGGGAGTAATGAAAAACTGTTTTTT
CASSFLLGSNEKLFF
>TRBD1|16|-|TRBJ2-7|TRBV19
TGTGCCAGTAGTGCCTACACTGGACAGGGAAGTGTCGAGCAGTACTTC
CASSAYTGQGSVEQYF
>-|22|-|TRBJ2-7|TRBV21-1
TGTGCCAGCAGCAAAGAGGCAAGAGAGCAAGACAAGGTGTCTATCCAAACCTACGAGCAGTACTTC
CASSKEAREQDKVSIQTYEQYF
>-|15|-|TRBJ1-2|TRBV18
TGTGCCAGCTCACCTCTTGCGGATCAGCCCTATGGCTACACCTTC
CASSPLADQPYGYTF